This TCR beta chain originates from a study of technical replicates of blood from several donors. Measured with immunoSEQ multiplex PCR; TCRdb has only the in-frame clones, and not every one. The sample has tens of thousands of clones; around 90% are singletons. Per the germline V gene, CDR1 is ENHRY and CDR2 is SYGVKD. V was cut by 10 bases and J by 0 bases, with 10 bases left in between. The CDR3 length is 13 residues. This clonotype was sampled from a human donor in good health. Some clones in this sample may be carry-over from other donors' samples. The rearrangement joins TRBV10-3 to TRBJ1-5; D call uncertain. Sequenced material: PBMCs. CDR3 loop: CASEQDSNQPQHF. The CDR3 coding sequence is TGTGCCAGCGAGCAGGATAGCAATCAGCCCCAGCATTTT.